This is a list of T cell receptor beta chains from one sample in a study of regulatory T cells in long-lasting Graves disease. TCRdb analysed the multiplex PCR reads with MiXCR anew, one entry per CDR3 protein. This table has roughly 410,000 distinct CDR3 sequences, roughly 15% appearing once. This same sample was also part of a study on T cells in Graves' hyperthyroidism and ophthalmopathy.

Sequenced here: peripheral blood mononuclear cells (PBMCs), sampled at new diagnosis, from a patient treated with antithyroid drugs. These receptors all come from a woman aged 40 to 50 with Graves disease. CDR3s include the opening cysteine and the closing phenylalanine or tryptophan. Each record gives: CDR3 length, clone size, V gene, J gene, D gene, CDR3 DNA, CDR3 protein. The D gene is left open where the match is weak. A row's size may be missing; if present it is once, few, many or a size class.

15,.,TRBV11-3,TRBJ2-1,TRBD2,TGTGCCAGCTGTACCGGGACTAGCGAGCGCGATGAGCAGTTCTTC,CASCTGTSERDEQFF
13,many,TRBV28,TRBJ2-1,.,TGTGCCAGCAGTTACTTTGATAACAATGAGCAGTTCTTC,CASSYFDNNEQFF
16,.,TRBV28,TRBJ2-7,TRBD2,TGTGCCAGCAGTCCCCCCCTCACTAGCGGGAGGTACGAGCAGTACTTC,CASSPPLTSGRYEQYF
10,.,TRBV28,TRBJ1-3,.,TGTGCCACAGTTGGAAACACCATATATTTT,CATVGNTIYF
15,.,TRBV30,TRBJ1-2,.,TGTGCCTGGAGTGTACTGGCAGGGGAAGTATATGGCTACACCTTC,CAWSVLAGEVYGYTF
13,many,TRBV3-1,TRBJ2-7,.,TGTGCCAGCAGCCAATATGGGGGCTACGAGCAGTACTTC,CASSQYGGYEQYF
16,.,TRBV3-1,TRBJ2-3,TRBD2,TGTGCCAGCAGCCAAGGTCGGACTAGCGGCACAGATACGCAGTATTTT,CASSQGRTSGTDTQYF
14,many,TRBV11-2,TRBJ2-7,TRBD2,TGTGCCAGCAGTTCGGGGCCCGGGGGGTACGAGCAGTACTTC,CASSSGPGGYEQYF
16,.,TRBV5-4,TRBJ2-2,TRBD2,TGTGCCAGCAGTTCCAGCGGGAGAGTCGACACCGGGGAGCTGTTTTTT,CASSSSGRVDTGELFF
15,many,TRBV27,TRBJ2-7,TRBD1,TGTGCCAGCAGTGCGATCGGTGACAGGGCCTACGAGCAGTACTTC,CASSAIGDRAYEQYF
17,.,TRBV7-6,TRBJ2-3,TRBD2,TGTGCCAGCAGCTTAGGGGCTAGCGGGGTCCTCACAGATACGCAGTATTTT,CASSLGASGVLTDTQYF
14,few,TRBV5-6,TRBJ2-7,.,TGTGCCAGCAGCTGGGGGGACGGACTTTACGAGCAGTACTTC,CASSWGDGLYEQYF
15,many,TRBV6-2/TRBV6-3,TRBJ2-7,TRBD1,TGTGCCAGCAGTTCCACCTGGACAGGCAACCACGAGCAGTACTTC,CASSSTWTGNHEQYF
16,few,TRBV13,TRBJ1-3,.,TGTGCCAGCAGCTTAGGCCGGGGGGGCGCCGGAAACACCATATATTTT,CASSLGRGGAGNTIYF
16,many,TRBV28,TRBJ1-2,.,TGTGCCAGCAGCTTCCCCGGGGCCCGGGGGAACTATGGCTACACCTTC,CASSFPGARGNYGYTF
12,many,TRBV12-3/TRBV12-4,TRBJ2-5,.,TGTGCCAGCAGTTTTTTTGGAGAGACCCAGTACTTC,CASSFFGETQYF
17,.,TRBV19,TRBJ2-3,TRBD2,TGTGCCAGTAGTAAGGGGGGTATAGCGGGAGGGACAGATACGCAGTATTTT,CASSKGGIAGGTDTQYF
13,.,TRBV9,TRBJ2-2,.,TGTGCCAGCAGCGGGGGTGTGGCCGGGGAGCTGTTTTTT,CASSGGVAGELFF
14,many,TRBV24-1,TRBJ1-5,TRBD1,TGTGCCACGTCCAGGGGGGTTAGCAATCAGCCCCAGCATTTT,CATSRGVSNQPQHF
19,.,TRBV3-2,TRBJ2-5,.,TGTGCCAGCAGCCAAGCGAAGATTGGACTAGCGGGACATGGAGAGACCCAGTACTTC,CASSQAKIGLAGHGETQYF
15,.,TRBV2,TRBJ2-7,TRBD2,TGTGCCAGCAGTGAACTTAGCGGGAGTCAGTACGAGCAGTACTTC,CASSELSGSQYEQYF
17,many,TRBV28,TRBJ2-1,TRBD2,TGTGCCAGCAGTTTCGCCTCTGGCGGGAGCTCCTACAATGAGCAGTTCTTC,CASSFASGGSSYNEQFF
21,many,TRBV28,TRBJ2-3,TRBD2,TGTGCCAGCAGTTTAGATTTGGGGGCACTAGCGGGAGTTAAGTTCACAGATACGCAGTATTTT,CASSLDLGALAGVKFTDTQYF
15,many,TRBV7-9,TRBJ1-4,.,TGTGCCAGCAGCAAAAGCTTTGCAACTAATGAAAAACTGTTTTTT,CASSKSFATNEKLFF
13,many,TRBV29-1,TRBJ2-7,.,TGCAGCGTTGACGCTGGCGACTCCTACGAGCAGTACTTC,CSVDAGDSYEQYF
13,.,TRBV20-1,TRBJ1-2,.,TGCAGTGCCCCCGTTGGGGGGGCCTATGGCTACACCTTC,CSAPVGGAYGYTF
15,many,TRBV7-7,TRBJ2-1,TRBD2,TGTGCTAGCAGCTCGGGACTAGCGGGAGTCGATGAGCAGTTCTTC,CASSSGLAGVDEQFF
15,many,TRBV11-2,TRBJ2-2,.,TGTGCCAGCAGCTTCGCGGGTCCGGGGTCGGGGGAGCTGTTTTTT,CASSFAGPGSGELFF
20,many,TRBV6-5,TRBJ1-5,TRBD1,TGTGCCAGCAGTTACACCTCCGGGACAGGGAGCCAATATAGCAATCAGCCCCAGCATTTT,CASSYTSGTGSQYSNQPQHF
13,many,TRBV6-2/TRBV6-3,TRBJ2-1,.,TGTGCCAGCAGAACCCTGGGAATCTATGAGCAGTTCTTC,CASRTLGIYEQFF
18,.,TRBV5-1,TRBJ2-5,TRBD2,TGCGCCAGCAGCATGAGGTGGCGGCTAGCGGGAGTCCAAGAGACCCAGTACTTC,CASSMRWRLAGVQETQYF
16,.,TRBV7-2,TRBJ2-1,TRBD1,TGTGCCAGCAGCCCAAGGTCCAGGGGGACATACAATGAGCAGTTCTTC,CASSPRSRGTYNEQFF
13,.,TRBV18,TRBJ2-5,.,TGTGCCAGCTCCTTTACCATTCAAGAGACCCAGTACTTC,CASSFTIQETQYF
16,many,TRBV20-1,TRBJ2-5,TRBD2,TGCAGTGCTAGGGGGACTAGCGGGAGGGGAGGAGAGACCCAGTACTTC,CSARGTSGRGGETQYF
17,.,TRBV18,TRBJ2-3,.,TGTGCCAGCTCACTCAGATCAGCCGGGCGGGGCACAGATACGCAGTATTTT,CASSLRSAGRGTDTQYF
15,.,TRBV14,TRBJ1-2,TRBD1,TGTGCCAGCAGCCAAGTTGAGGGGGCTAGCTATGGCTACACCTTC,CASSQVEGASYGYTF
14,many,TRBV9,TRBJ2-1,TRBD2,TGTGCCAGCAGCGTAGAACTAGCGGACAATGAGCAGTTCTTC,CASSVELADNEQFF
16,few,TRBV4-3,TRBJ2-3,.,TGCGCCAGCAGCCAAGATGTATCGCGTCCGACAGATACGCAGTATTTT,CASSQDVSRPTDTQYF
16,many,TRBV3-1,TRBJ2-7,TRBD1,TGTGCCAGCAGCCAAGAGGGACAGGGAGTGTCCTACGAGCAGTACTTC,CASSQEGQGVSYEQYF
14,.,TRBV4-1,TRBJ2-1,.,TGCGCCAGCAGCCCCAAACGGGAGTTCAATGAGCAGTTCTTC,CASSPKREFNEQFF
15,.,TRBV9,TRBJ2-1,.,TGTGCCAGCAGCGTAGATTTCCGCCCCTGGGATGAGCAGTTCTTC,CASSVDFRPWDEQFF
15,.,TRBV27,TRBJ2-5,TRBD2,TGTGCCAGCAGTTTAAGTGCGGGAGGGAGGGAGACCCAGTACTTC,CASSLSAGGRETQYF